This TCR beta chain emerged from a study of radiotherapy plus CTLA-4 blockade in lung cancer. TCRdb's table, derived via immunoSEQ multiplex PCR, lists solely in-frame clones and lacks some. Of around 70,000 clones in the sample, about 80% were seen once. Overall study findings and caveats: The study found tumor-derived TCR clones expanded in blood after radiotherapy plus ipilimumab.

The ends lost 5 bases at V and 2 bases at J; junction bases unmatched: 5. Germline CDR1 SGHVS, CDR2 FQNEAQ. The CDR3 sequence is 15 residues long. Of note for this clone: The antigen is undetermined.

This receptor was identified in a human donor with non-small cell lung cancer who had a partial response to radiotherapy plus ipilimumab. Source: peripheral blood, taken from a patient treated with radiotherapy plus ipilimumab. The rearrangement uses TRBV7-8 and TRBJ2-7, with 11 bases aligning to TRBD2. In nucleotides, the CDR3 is TGTGCCAGCAGCCCCCGACTAGCGGGGCCCTACGAGCAGTACTTC. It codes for CASSPRLAGPYEQYF.